These 4 T cell receptor beta chains were sequenced from one sample in a study of cytomegalovirus exposure and HLA in healthy donors. The PCR made use of 60 Vbeta and 13 Jbeta primers. Assay used: immunoSEQ multiplex PCR; TCRdb lists only in-frame clones, some missing. The sample shows 150,000 to 200,000 clones, more than 60% of them seen only once. Sequenced: PBMCs. The receptors were gathered from a male donor in good health and CMV-seronegative.

V is TRBV10-3 and J is TRBJ1-2, with D possibly being TRBD1 (5 bases). This CDR3 contains 15 residues. Germline V gene lookup returns CDR1 ENHRY and CDR2 SYGVKD. The V end was cut by 6 bases, the J end by 4 bases, with 18 bases between. CDR3 in DNA: TGTGCCATCAGGACCCGGGACGGGAGCTCCTATGGCTACACCTTC. This sequence encodes CAIRTRDGSSYGYTF.

The chain joins TRBV6-5 to TRBJ2-7; 7 bases agree with TRBD2. CDR1 is MNHEY, CDR2 SVGAGI, per germline. The CDR3 has 13 amino acids. With V trimmed by 2 bases and J by 3 bases, 1 base remained unmatched. The CDR3 protein is CASSYREGYEQYF. CDR3 coding DNA: TGTGCCAGCAGTTACAGGGAGGGCTACGAGCAGTACTTC.

This clone was recorded once. The V call is TRBV5-1, the J call TRBJ2-5; 11 bases agree with TRBD2. V trimming: 0 bases; J trimming: 3 bases; junction bases outside the gene matches: 7. CDR3 size: 17 residues. Germline CDR1 reads SGHRS; CDR2 reads YFSETQ. Written as DNA, the CDR3 is TGCGCCAGCAGCTTGGTTAGCGGGAGGGCCGGGGAAGAGACCCAGTACTTC. Its translation: CASSLVSGRAGEETQYF.

This clone came up once. The J gene is TRBJ1-1, the V gene TRBV15; 8 bases align to TRBD1. Per the germline V gene, CDR1 is LNHNV and CDR2 is YYDKDF (reference sequence). This CDR3 is built from 15 residues. V dropped 1 base and J dropped 7; count of bases not matched to a gene: 8. The CDR3 DNA sequence: TGTGCCACCAGCAGAGGGGACAGGAATTTGGTTGAAGCTTTCTTT. Protein: CATSRGDRNLVEAFF. The full variable domain, in which reference TRBV15 and TRBJ1-1 provide the parts outside the CDR3, is DAMVIQNPRYQVTQFGKPVTLSCSQTLNHNVMYWYQQKSSQAPKLLFHYYDKDFNNEADTPDNFQSRRPNTSFCFLDIRSPGLGDTAMYLCATSRGDRNLVEAFFGQGTRLTVV.